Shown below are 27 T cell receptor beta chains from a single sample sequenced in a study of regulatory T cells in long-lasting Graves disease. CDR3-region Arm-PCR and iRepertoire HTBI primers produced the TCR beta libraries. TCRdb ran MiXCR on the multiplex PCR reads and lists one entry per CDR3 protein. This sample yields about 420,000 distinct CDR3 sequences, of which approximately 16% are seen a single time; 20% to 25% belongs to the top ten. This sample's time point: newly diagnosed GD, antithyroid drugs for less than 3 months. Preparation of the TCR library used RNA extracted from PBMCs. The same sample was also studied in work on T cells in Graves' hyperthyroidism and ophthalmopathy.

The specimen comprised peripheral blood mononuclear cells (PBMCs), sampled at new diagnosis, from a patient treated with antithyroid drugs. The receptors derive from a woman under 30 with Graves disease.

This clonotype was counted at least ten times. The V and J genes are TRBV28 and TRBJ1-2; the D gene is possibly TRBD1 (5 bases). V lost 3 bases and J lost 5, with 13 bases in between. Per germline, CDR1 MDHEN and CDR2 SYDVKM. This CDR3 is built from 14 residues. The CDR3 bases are TGTGCCAGCAGTTTGCCAGGGTCTGTGTATGGCTACACCTTC. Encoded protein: CASSLPGSVYGYTF.

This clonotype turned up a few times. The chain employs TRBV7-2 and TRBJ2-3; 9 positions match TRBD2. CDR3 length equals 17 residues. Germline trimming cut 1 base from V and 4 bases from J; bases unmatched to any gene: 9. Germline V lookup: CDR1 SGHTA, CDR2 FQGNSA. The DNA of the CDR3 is TGTGCCAGCAGCTTAGGCCTAGCGGGAATCTGGGCAGATACGCAGTATTTT. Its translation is CASSLGLAGIWADTQYF.

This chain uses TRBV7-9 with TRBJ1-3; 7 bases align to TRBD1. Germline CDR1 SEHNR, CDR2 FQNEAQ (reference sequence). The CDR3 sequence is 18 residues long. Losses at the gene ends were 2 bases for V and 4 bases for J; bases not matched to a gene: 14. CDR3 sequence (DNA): TGTGCCAGCAGCTTAAGGAACAGACAGGGACTTCGCGGAAACACCATATATTTT. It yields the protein CASSLRNRQGLRGNTIYF.

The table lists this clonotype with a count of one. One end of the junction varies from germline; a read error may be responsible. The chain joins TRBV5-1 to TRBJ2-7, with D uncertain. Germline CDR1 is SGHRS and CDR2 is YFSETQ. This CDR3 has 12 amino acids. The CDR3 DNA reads TGCGCCAGCAGCTTGGTTTCTTCAGGTACACCCTTC. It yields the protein CASSLVSSGTPF.

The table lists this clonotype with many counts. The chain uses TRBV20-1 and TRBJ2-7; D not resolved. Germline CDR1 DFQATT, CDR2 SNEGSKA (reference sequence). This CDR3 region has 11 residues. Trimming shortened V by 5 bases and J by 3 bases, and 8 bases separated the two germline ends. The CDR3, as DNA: TGCAGTGCTCAAATGGGCTACGAGCAGTACTTC. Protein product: CSAQMGYEQYF.

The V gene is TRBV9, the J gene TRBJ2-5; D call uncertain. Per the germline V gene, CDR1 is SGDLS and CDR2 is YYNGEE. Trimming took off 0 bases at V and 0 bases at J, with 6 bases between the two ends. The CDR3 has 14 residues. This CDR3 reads CASSVGDNQETQYF. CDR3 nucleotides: TGTGCCAGCAGCGTAGGAGACAACCAAGAGACCCAGTACTTC. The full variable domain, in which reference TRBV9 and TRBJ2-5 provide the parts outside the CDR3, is DSGVTQTPKHLITATGQRVTLRCSPRSGDLSVYWYQQSLDQGLQFLIQYYNGEERAKGNILERFSAQQFPDLHSELNLSSLELGDSALYFCASSVGDNQETQYFGPGTRLLVL.

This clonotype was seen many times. The CDR3 sequence is CASSLGGQGVNEQFF. The CDR3 DNA is TGTGCCAGCAGTCTCGGGGGACAGGGGGTCAATGAGCAGTTCTTC. The V gene is TRBV28, the J gene TRBJ2-1, with 11 positions matching TRBD1. Germline V CDR1 and CDR2: MDHEN, SYDVKM. The CDR3 spans 15 residues. J gave up 6 bases and V 5 bases, and 6 bases lay outside the gene matches.

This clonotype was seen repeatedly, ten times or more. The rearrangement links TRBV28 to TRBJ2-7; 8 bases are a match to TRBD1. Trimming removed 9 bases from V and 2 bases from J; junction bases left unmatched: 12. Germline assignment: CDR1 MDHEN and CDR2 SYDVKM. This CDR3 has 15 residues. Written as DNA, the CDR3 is TGTGCCAGTGGTGGACAGGGTATCGGAACCTACGAGCAGTACTTC. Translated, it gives CASGGQGIGTYEQYF.

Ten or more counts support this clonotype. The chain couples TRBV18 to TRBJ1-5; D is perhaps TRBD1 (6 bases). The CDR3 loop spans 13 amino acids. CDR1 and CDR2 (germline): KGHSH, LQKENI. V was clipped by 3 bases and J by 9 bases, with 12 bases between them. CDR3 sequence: CASSPGRGAPQHF. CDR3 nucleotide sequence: TGTGCCAGCTCACCTGGCAGGGGAGCGCCCCAGCATTTT.

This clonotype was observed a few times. CDR3 nucleotides: TGTGCCACCAGCAGGGGGTTCGGCTACAATGAGCAGTTCTTC. It yields the protein CATSRGFGYNEQFF. The chain uses TRBV15 and TRBJ2-5; no clear D gene. The DNA end is a closer match to TRBJ2-1, so the J assignment may be wrong. The CDR3 runs 14 residues. The V gene's germline CDR1 is LNHNV and CDR2 YYDKDF (reference sequence).

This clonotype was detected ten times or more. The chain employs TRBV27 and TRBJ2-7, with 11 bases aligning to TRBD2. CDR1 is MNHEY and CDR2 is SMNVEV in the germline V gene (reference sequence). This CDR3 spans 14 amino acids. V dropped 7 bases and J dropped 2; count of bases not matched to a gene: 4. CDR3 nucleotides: TGTGCCAGCATGTTTAGCGGGAGGGCCTACGAGCAGTACTTC. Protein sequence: CASMFSGRAYEQYF.

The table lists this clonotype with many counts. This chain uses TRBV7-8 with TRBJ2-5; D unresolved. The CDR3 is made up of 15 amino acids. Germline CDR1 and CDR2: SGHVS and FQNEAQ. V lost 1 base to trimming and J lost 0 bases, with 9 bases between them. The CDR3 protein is CASSLGALYQETQYF. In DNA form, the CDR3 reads TGTGCCAGCAGCTTAGGGGCCCTGTACCAAGAGACCCAGTACTTC.

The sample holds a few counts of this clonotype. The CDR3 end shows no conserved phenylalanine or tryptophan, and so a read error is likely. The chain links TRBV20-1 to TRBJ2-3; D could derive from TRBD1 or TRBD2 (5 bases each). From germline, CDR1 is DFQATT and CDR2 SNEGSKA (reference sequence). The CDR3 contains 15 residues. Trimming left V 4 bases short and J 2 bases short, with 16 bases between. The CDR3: CSATGGALPTDTQYL. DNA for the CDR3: TGCAGTGCTACTGGGGGAGCCCTCCCCACAGATACGCAGTATCTT.

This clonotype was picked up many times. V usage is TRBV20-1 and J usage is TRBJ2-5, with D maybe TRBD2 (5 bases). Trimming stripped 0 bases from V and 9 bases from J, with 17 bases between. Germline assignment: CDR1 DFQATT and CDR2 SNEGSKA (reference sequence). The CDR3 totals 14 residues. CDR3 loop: CSARDPSGIGAQYF. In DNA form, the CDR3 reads TGCAGTGCTAGAGATCCCTCGGGGATCGGAGCCCAGTACTTC.

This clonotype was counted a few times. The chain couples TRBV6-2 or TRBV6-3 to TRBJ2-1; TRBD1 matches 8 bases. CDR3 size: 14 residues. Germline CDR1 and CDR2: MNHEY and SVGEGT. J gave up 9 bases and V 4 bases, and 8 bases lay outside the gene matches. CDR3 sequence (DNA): TGTGCCAGCAGTTTCGGACAGGGTGACATTGAGCAGTTCTTC. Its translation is CASSFGQGDIEQFF.

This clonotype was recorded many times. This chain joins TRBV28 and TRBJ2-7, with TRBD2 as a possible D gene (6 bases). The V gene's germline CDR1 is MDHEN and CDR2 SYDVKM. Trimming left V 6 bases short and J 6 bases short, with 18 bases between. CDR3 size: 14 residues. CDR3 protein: CASRTSAGGTEQYF. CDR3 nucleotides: TGTGCCAGCAGGACCTCGGCCGGGGGAACCGAGCAGTACTTC.

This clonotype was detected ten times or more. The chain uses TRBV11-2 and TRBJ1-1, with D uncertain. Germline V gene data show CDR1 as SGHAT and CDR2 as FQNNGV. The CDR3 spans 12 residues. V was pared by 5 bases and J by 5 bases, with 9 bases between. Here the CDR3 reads CASSPRWTEAFF. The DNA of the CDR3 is TGTGCCAGCAGCCCACGGTGGACTGAAGCTTTCTTT.

The CDR3 here is CASSPGTGKGTEAFF. DNA of the CDR3: TGTGCCAGCAGCCCCGGGACAGGGAAGGGAACTGAAGCTTTCTTT. The chain couples TRBV7-2 to TRBJ1-1, with 9 bases identical to TRBD1. This CDR3 is built from 15 residues. V dropped 5 bases and J dropped 5; count of bases not matched to a gene: 9. Looked up from germline, CDR1 is SGHTA and CDR2 is FQGNSA.

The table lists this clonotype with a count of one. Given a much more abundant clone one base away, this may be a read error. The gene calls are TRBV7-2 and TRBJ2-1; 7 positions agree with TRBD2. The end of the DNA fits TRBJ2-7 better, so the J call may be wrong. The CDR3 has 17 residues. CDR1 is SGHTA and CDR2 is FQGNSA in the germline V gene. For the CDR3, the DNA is TGTGCCAGCGGCTTAGCGAGACCGGCGGGAGTCTTCTACGAGCAGTACTTC. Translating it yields CASGLARPAGVFYEQYF.

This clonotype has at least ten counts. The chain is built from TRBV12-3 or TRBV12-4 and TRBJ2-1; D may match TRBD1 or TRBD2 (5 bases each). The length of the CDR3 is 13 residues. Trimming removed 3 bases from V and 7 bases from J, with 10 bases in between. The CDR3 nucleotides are TGTGCCAGCAGTTTTGGGGGTTTGAATGAGCAGTTCTTC. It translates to CASSFGGLNEQFF.

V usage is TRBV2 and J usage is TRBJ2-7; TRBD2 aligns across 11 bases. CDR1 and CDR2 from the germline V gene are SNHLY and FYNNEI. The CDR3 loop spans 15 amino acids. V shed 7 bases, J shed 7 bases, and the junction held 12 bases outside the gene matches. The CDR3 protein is CASTLMTSGTGEQYF. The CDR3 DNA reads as TGTGCCAGCACCCTAATGACTAGCGGGACTGGGGAGCAGTACTTC.

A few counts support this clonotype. The CDR3 spells CASSLVAHRSEQYF. The CDR3 DNA reads as TGTGCCAGCAGCTTAGTGGCCCACCGTTCCGAGCAGTACTTC. This rearrangement joins TRBV7-9 to TRBJ2-7; D is unclear. Germline values: CDR1 SEHNR, CDR2 FQNEAQ (reference sequence). V was pared by 1 base and J by 6 bases, with 13 bases between. The CDR3 sequence is 14 residues long.

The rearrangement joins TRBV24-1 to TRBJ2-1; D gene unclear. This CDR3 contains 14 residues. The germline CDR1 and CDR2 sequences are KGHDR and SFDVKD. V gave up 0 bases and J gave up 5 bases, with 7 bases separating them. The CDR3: CATSDLRLDNEQFF. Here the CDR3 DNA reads TGTGCCACCAGTGATTTGCGTTTGGACAATGAGCAGTTCTTC.

CDR3 nucleotide sequence: TGCAGTGCTTCCCCCTTCGTGGCCCATTTCTATGGCTACACCTTC. It yields the protein CSASPFVAHFYGYTF. The chain recombines TRBV20-1 with TRBJ1-2; D gene ambiguous. The V gene's germline CDR1 is DFQATT and CDR2 SNEGSKA (reference sequence). V was trimmed by 5 bases and J by 4 bases, leaving 20 bases between them. CDR3 length: 15 residues.

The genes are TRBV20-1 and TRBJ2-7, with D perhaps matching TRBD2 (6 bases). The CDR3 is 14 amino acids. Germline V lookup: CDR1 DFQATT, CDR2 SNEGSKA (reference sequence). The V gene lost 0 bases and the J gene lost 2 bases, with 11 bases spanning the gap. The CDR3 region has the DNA TGCAGTGCTAGAGAGAGTAGCGGCACCTACGAGCAGTACTTC. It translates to CSARESSGTYEQYF.

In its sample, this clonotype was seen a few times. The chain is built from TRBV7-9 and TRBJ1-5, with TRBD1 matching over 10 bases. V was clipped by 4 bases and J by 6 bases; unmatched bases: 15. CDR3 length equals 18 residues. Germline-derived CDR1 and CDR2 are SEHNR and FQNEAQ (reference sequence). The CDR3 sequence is CASSSTGGGAEWVQPQHF. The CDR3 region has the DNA TGTGCCAGCAGCTCGACAGGGGGCGGTGCGGAGTGGGTTCAGCCCCAGCATTTT.

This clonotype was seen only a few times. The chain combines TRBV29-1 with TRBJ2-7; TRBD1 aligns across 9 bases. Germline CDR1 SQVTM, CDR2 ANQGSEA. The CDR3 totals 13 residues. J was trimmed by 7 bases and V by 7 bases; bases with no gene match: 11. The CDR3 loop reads CSAHTGGAAEQYF. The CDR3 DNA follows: TGCAGCGCCCATACAGGGGGCGCGGCTGAGCAGTACTTC.